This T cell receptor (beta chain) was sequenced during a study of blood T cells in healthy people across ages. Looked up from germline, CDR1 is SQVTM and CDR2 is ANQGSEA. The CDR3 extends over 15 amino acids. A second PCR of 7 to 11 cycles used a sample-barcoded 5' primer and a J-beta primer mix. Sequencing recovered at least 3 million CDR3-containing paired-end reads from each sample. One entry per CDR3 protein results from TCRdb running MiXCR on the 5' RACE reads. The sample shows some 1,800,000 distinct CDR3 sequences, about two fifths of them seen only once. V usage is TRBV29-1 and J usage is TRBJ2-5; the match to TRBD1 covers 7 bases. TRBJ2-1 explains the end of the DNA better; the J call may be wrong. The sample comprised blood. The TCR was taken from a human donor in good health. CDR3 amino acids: CSVDRDSSPQETQFF. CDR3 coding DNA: TGCAGCGTAGACCGGGACAGTAGTCCGCAAGAGACCCAGTTCTTC.